These T cell receptor beta chains were read from a single sample in a study of control samples from healthy donors and cancer patients. Generated by immunoSEQ multiplex PCR, the TCRdb table keeps only in-frame clones and is missing some. The table records roughly 190,000 clones, about nine tenths of them present only once. Source material: blood. These receptors came from a woman younger than 45 in good health. CDR3s include the opening cysteine and the closing phenylalanine or tryptophan. Fields, in order: J gene, V gene, clone size, D gene, CDR3 DNA, CDR3 protein. A D gene is named only where the DNA matches it firmly. Clone size is stated in some rows and not others, as once, few, many or a class when expanded.

J: TRBJ2-5
V: TRBV7-9
size: .
D: TRBD2
DNA: TGTGCCAGCAGCTCTCTAGCGGGGCAAGAGACCCAGTACTTC
CDR3: CASSSLAGQETQYF

J: TRBJ2-7
V: TRBV5-1
size: few
D: TRBD2
DNA: TGCGCCAGCAGCCGGACTAGCGGGAACTCCTACGAGCAGTACTTC
CDR3: CASSRTSGNSYEQYF

J: TRBJ1-3
V: TRBV11-2
size: .
D: .
DNA: TGTGCCAGCAGCCGGGACATAGGAAACACCATATATTTT
CDR3: CASSRDIGNTIYF

J: TRBJ2-3
V: TRBV6-4
size: .
D: TRBD2
DNA: TGTGCCAGCAGTGACTCCAGCGGGGGGGCCACAGATACGCAGTATTTT
CDR3: CASSDSSGGATDTQYF

J: TRBJ1-3
V: TRBV14
size: .
D: .
DNA: TGTGCCAGCAGCCAAGATGAGGGCAGGGGAAGCTCTGGAAACACCATATATTTT
CDR3: CASSQDEGRGSSGNTIYF

J: TRBJ1-5
V: TRBV30
size: .
D: .
DNA: TGTGCCTGGAGTGCCCCGAGAAATCAGCCCCAGCATTTT
CDR3: CAWSAPRNQPQHF

J: TRBJ1-2
V: TRBV2
size: .
D: .
DNA: TGTGCCAGCGGGCAGTCCCCTAACTATGGCTACACCTTC
CDR3: CASGQSPNYGYTF

J: TRBJ2-7
V: TRBV6-1
size: few
D: .
DNA: TGTGCCAGCAGTGAAGAGGTGGGAACCCCCTCCTACGAGCAGTACTTC
CDR3: CASSEEVGTPSYEQYF

J: TRBJ1-1
V: TRBV4-1
size: .
D: .
DNA: TGCGCCAGCAGCCAAGGTGGACAAAACTTACAAGCTTTCTTT
CDR3: CASSQGGQNLQAFF

J: TRBJ2-7
V: TRBV6-5
size: .
D: TRBD2
DNA: TGTGCCAGCAGAGAGCTAGCGGGGGGCTCCTACGAGCAGTACTTC
CDR3: CASRELAGGSYEQYF

J: TRBJ1-1
V: TRBV6-6
size: .
D: TRBD1
DNA: TGTGCCAGCAGGAAAACCCGGACAGGGGAAGGGGATGAAGCTTTCTTT
CDR3: CASRKTRTGEGDEAFF

J: TRBJ1-2
V: TRBV5-4
size: .
D: .
DNA: TGTGCCAGCAGCACTCAGGGGTTCGGCTACACCTTC
CDR3: CASSTQGFGYTF

J: TRBJ1-3
V: TRBV6-5
size: .
D: .
DNA: TGTGCCAGTAAAGATTTGAGCTCTGGAAACACCATATATTTT
CDR3: CASKDLSSGNTIYF

J: TRBJ2-2
V: TRBV28
size: .
D: TRBD1
DNA: TGTGCCAGCAGTCCCGGACAGGGGGCGCGGACCGGGGAGCTGTTTTTT
CDR3: CASSPGQGARTGELFF

J: TRBJ1-2
V: TRBV7-8
size: .
D: TRBD1
DNA: TGTGCCAGCAGCTTAGGGACAGGAAGTGGCTACACCTTC
CDR3: CASSLGTGSGYTF

J: TRBJ2-6
V: TRBV4-3
size: .
D: TRBD1
DNA: TGCGCCAGCAGCCAAGCCAGGGGGTCTGGGGCCAACGTCCTGACTTTC
CDR3: CASSQARGSGANVLTF

J: TRBJ1-1
V: TRBV18
size: .
D: .
DNA: TGTGCCAGCTCACCGCGGACAGAGACTGAAGCTTTCTTT
CDR3: CASSPRTETEAFF

J: TRBJ1-2
V: TRBV5-1
size: .
D: .
DNA: TGCGCCAGCAGCTTGGGAAGGGGCGCTAACTATGGCTACACCTTC
CDR3: CASSLGRGANYGYTF

J: TRBJ2-2
V: TRBV3-1/TRBV3-2
size: .
D: TRBD2
DNA: TGTGCCAGCAGCCAAGTTCTAGCGGGAGTCACCGGGGAGCTGTTTTTT
CDR3: CASSQVLAGVTGELFF

J: TRBJ1-6
V: TRBV19
size: .
D: TRBD1
DNA: TGTGCCAGTAGACCGGGACAGGGTAATTCACCCCTCCACTTT
CDR3: CASRPGQGNSPLHF

J: TRBJ2-1
V: TRBV7-2
size: .
D: .
DNA: TGTGCCAGCAGCTTAGTACCAGTCAATGAGCAGTTCTTC
CDR3: CASSLVPVNEQFF

J: TRBJ1-3
V: TRBV6-5
size: once
D: TRBD1
DNA: TGTGCCAGCAGTTACTCACAGGGGGCTGGAAACACCATATATTTT
CDR3: CASSYSQGAGNTIYF